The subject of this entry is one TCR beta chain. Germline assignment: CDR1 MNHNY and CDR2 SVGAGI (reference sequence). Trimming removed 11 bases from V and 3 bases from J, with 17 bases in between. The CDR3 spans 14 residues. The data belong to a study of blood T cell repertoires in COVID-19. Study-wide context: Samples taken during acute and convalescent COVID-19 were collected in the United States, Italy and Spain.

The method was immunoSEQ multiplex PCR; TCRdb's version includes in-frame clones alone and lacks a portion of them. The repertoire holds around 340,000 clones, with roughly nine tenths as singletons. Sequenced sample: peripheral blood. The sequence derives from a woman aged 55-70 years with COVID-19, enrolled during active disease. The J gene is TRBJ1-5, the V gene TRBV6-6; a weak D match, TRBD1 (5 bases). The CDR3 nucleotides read TGTGCCGGGTGGGGGGGATCCATCAATCAGCCCCAGCATTTT. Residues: CAGWGGSINQPQHF.